The 30 T cell receptor beta chains below come from one sample, sequenced in a study of shared clonotypes between healthy human individuals. Naive CD8 isolation took CD45RO-negative cells positively selected for CCR7 and excluded terminally differentiated effector memory CD45RA+ cells. The repertoire was sequenced with immunoSEQ multiplex PCR; TCRdb's copy has only in-frame clones and lacks some. This sample yields a few hundred thousand clones, of which around 95% are seen a single time; roughly 0.1% belongs to the top ten. Sequencing was done on a sample of naive CD8+ T cells sorted from blood. Every receptor here comes from a woman in her twenties or thirties in good health.

The chain recombines TRBV29-1 with TRBJ2-3; D ambiguous. The germline V gene has CDR1 SQVTM and CDR2 ANQGSEA. Trimming cost V 2 bases and J 6 bases, with 21 bases left between them. The CDR3 extends over 16 amino acids. The DNA of the CDR3 is TGCAGCGTTGAATTACCAGGCGACAAGCTTTACGATACGCAGTATTTT. Translating it yields CSVELPGDKLYDTQYF.

The chain recombines TRBV27 with TRBJ1-5; no firm D call. The ends were cut back, 5 bases at V and 9 bases at J, with 14 bases in the middle. The V gene's germline CDR1 is MNHEY and CDR2 SMNVEV (reference sequence). This CDR3 comprises 13 residues. The CDR3 DNA reads as TGTGCCAGCAGTACCCATCGGATCGGGCCCCAGCATTTT. Translated, it gives CASSTHRIGPQHF.

CDR3 amino acids: CASSPLSAAEQYF. In nucleotides, the CDR3 is TGTGCCAGCAGTCCCCTCTCGGCGGCCGAGCAGTACTTC. The chain has TRBV28 and TRBJ2-7; no clear D. The V end was cut by 5 bases, the J end by 6 bases, with 14 bases between. This CDR3 spans 13 amino acids. Germline V gene lookup returns CDR1 MDHEN and CDR2 SYDVKM. The entire variable domain, with the rest obtained from reference TRBV28 and TRBJ2-7, is as follows: DVKVTQSSRYLVKRTGEKVFLECVQDMDHENMFWYRQDPGLGLRLIYFSYDVKMKEKGDIPEGYSVSREKKERFSLILESASTNQTSMYLCASSPLSAAEQYFGPGTRLTVT.

V gene TRBV4-1 combines with J gene TRBJ2-7, with D maybe TRBD1 (5 bases). Trimming took off 2 bases at V and 2 bases at J, with 10 bases between the two ends. This CDR3 comprises 14 residues. Germline V gene data show CDR1 as MGHRA and CDR2 as YSYEKL. This chain's CDR3 is CASSQLDTTYEQYF. CDR3 coding DNA: TGCGCCAGCAGCCAATTGGACACAACCTACGAGCAGTACTTC.

The table lists this clone with a count of one. The V and J genes are TRBV28 and TRBJ2-5, with unresolved D. Germline CDR1 and CDR2: MDHEN and SYDVKM. The ends were cut back, 6 bases at V and 5 bases at J, with 16 bases in the middle. CDR3 size: 14 residues. CDR3 sequence reads: CASSRTPLGETQYF. The DNA for the CDR3 is TGTGCCAGCAGCAGGACCCCATTAGGGGAGACCCAGTACTTC. The full variable domain, completed using reference TRBV28 and TRBJ2-5, is DVKVTQSSRYLVKRTGEKVFLECVQDMDHENMFWYRQDPGLGLRLIYFSYDVKMKEKGDIPEGYSVSREKKERFSLILESASTNQTSMYLCASSRTPLGETQYFGPGTRLLVL.

CDR3 sequence: CASSPSGGNTGELFF. The CDR3, as DNA: TGTGCCAGTAGCCCCTCGGGGGGGAACACCGGGGAGCTGTTTTTT. The chain has TRBV19 and TRBJ2-2; TRBD2 agrees at 7 bases. The CDR3 is made up of 15 amino acids. J gave up 1 base and V 6 bases, and 5 bases lay outside the gene matches. Germline V gives CDR1 LNHDA, CDR2 SQIVND (reference sequence).

The chain employs TRBV18 and TRBJ2-1; TRBD2 aligns across 7 bases. This CDR3 has 15 residues. The V segment lost 5 bases and the J segment 5 bases; nucleotides outside the gene matches: 9. Germline values: CDR1 KGHSH, CDR2 LQKENI. The CDR3 spells CASSTREFGNNEQFF. CDR3 in DNA: TGTGCCAGCTCAACGCGGGAGTTTGGGAACAATGAGCAGTTCTTC. Based on the CDR3 plus reference TRBV18 and TRBJ2-1, the full variable domain is NAGVMQNPRHLVRRRGQEARLRCSPMKGHSHVYWYRQLPEEGLKFMVYLQKENIIDESGMPKERFSAEFPKEGPSILRIQQVVRGDSAAYFCASSTREFGNNEQFFGPGTRLTVL.

CDR3 sequence reads: CASRGGIEAFF. The CDR3 nucleotides are TGCGCCAGCAGAGGGGGGATTGAAGCTTTCTTT. The rearrangement joins TRBV10-2 to TRBJ1-1; TRBD1 might be the D (6 bases). V lost 6 bases and J 7 bases, leaving 9 bases between the germline ends. The germline CDR1 and CDR2 sequences are WSHSY and SAAADI. The CDR3 loop spans 11 amino acids.

This chain connects TRBV7-9 to TRBJ2-2; no firm D call. CDR3 length: 15 residues. V lost 3 bases and J lost 4, with 12 bases in between. The germline gives CDR1 SEHNR, CDR2 FQNEAQ (reference sequence). The CDR3 DNA reads as TGTGCCAGCAGCTTTCTGGGCGGCCTCACCGGGGAGCTGTTTTTT. It codes for CASSFLGGLTGELFF.

The V gene is TRBV7-8, the J gene TRBJ2-7, with 8 bases matching TRBD1. Losses at the gene ends were 5 bases for V and 2 bases for J; bases not matched to a gene: 17. CDR1 and CDR2 (germline): SGHVS, FQNEAQ. The CDR3 is 18 amino acids. CDR3 region: CASSTLLTDRGRTYEQYF. The CDR3 DNA follows: TGTGCCAGCAGCACACTATTAACCGACAGGGGCCGGACCTACGAGCAGTACTTC.

The chain links TRBV19 to TRBJ2-3, with TRBD1 matching 8 bases. J gave up 4 bases and V 5 bases, and 11 bases lay outside the gene matches. In germline, CDR1 is LNHDA, CDR2 SQIVND (reference sequence). This CDR3 spans 16 amino acids. CDR3 region: CASSPAGTGGADTQYF. The CDR3 region has the DNA TGTGCCAGTAGTCCCGCCGGGACAGGTGGGGCAGATACGCAGTATTTT.

CDR3 loop: CASSPDRLRTEAFF. As DNA, the CDR3 is TGTGCCAGCAGCCCGGACAGGTTGAGGACTGAAGCTTTCTTT. The rearrangement links TRBV28 to TRBJ1-1; 7 positions agree with TRBD1. The J segment lost 5 bases and the V segment lost 6 bases, leaving 9 bases of the junction unmatched. The germline gives CDR1 MDHEN, CDR2 SYDVKM. The CDR3 length is 14 residues.

This chain connects TRBV13 to TRBJ1-1; D remains ambiguous. The germline V and J ends were trimmed by 5 bases and 8 bases, with 21 bases remaining between them. Germline CDR1 is PRHDT and CDR2 is FYEKMQ (reference sequence). CDR3 length: 15 residues. This CDR3 reads CASSQTDTATDEAFF. The DNA for the CDR3 is TGTGCCAGCAGCCAAACTGATACAGCTACCGACGAAGCTTTCTTT.

The chain has TRBV7-9 and TRBJ2-7, with D uncertain. Trimming removed 9 bases at V and 6 bases at J, with 9 bases between. Germline CDR1 reads SEHNR; CDR2 reads FQNEAQ (reference sequence). The CDR3 extends over 10 amino acids. DNA for the CDR3: TGTGCCAGTGGGGTTCGCGAGCAGTACTTC. It yields the protein CASGVREQYF. Full variable domain (missing parts from reference TRBV7-9 and TRBJ2-7): DTGVSQNPRHKITKRGQNVTFRCDPISEHNRLYWYRQTLGQGPEFLTYFQNEAQLEKSRLLSDRFSAERPKGSFSTLEIQRTEQGDSAMYLCASGVREQYFGPGTRLTVT.

The V and J genes are TRBV5-4 and TRBJ2-5, with D unclear. The J call may be mistaken, given a closer DNA end match to TRBJ2-7. The CDR3 has 11 residues. Germline loops: CDR1 SGHNT, CDR2 YYREEE (reference sequence). DNA of the CDR3: TGTGCCAGCAGCTCGGACCACGAGCAGTACTTC. Amino acids: CASSSDHEQYF.

CDR3 amino acids: CASSRTEAYEQYF. The CDR3 region has the DNA TGCGCCAGCAGCCGAACAGAAGCCTACGAGCAGTACTTC. The chain recombines TRBV4-1 with TRBJ2-7; D is undetermined. This CDR3 contains 13 residues. Trimming cost V 4 bases and J 2 bases, with 9 bases left between them. Germline CDR1 reads MGHRA; CDR2 reads YSYEKL.

J is TRBJ2-2 and V is TRBV4-1; 8 nucleotides match TRBD1. Germline CDR1 is MGHRA and CDR2 is YSYEKL. V dropped 0 bases and J dropped 4; count of bases not matched to a gene: 10. This CDR3 is built from 18 residues. This CDR3 reads CASSQDSGQGLSTGELFF. In DNA form, the CDR3 reads TGCGCCAGCAGCCAAGATTCAGGACAGGGATTGAGCACCGGGGAGCTGTTTTTT.

V and J are TRBV4-1 and TRBJ2-5; D assignment may be TRBD1 or TRBD2 (5 bases each). The J call may be in error: the DNA end matches TRBJ2-7 better. From germline, CDR1 is MGHRA and CDR2 YSYEKL. CDR3 length: 15 residues. In DNA form, the CDR3 reads TGCGCCAGCAGCCAAGATCAGGGCAGCGGTTACGAGCAGTACTTC. It yields the protein CASSQDQGSGYEQYF.

The chain carries TRBV10-3 and TRBJ1-1; possible D gene TRBD1, 6 bases. CDR1 is ENHRY, CDR2 SYGVKD, per germline. With 4 bases removed from V and 1 base from J, the gap between germline ends came to 13 bases. The CDR3 contains 15 residues. The CDR3 loop reads CAISGDTIENTEAFF. DNA of the CDR3: TGTGCCATCAGTGGGGACACCATCGAGAACACTGAAGCTTTCTTT.

V is TRBV11-2 and J is TRBJ2-7; 9 bases fit TRBD2. Per germline, CDR1 SGHAT and CDR2 FQNNGV. The CDR3 has 16 amino acids. The V and J ends lost 5 bases and 4 bases, in that order; junction bases with no gene match: 12. CDR3 sequence (DNA): TGTGCCAGCAGCCGTCCCTGGCGGGAGGGCCAATACGAGCAGTACTTC. Its translation: CASSRPWREGQYEQYF.

The chain carries TRBV10-3 and TRBJ1-2; a possible D gene is TRBD1 (5 bases). V dropped 0 bases and J dropped 6 bases, with 11 bases sitting between them. The CDR3 is made up of 14 amino acids. The germline gives CDR1 ENHRY, CDR2 SYGVKD. The DNA for the CDR3 is TGTGCCATCAGTGAGTCGTTGGGGGGTGATGGCTACACCTTC. Translation gives CAISESLGGDGYTF.

The CDR3 nucleotides read TGTGCCAGCAGTCCCTGGACAGGGGACTATGGCTACACCTTC. The encoded protein is CASSPWTGDYGYTF. The chain combines TRBV27 with TRBJ1-2; 9 bases are shared with TRBD1. The CDR3 sequence is 14 residues long. V gave up 5 bases and J gave up 3 bases; unmatched junction bases: 4. CDR1 is MNHEY, CDR2 SMNVEV, per germline (reference sequence).

J is TRBJ1-1 and V is TRBV30, with 8 nucleotides matching TRBD1. With 5 bases clipped from V and 2 bases from J, the junction kept 1 base outside the gene matches. CDR1 GTSNPN and CDR2 SVGIG come from the germline V gene (reference sequence). The CDR3 runs 12 residues. The CDR3 reads CAWGTGNTEAFF. The DNA of the CDR3 is TGTGCCTGGGGGACAGGAAACACTGAAGCTTTCTTT.

The chain is built from TRBV2 and TRBJ1-1; 7 bases agree with TRBD1. CDR3 size: 15 residues. Germline loops: CDR1 SNHLY, CDR2 FYNNEI. The V and J ends lost 6 bases and 0 bases, in that order; junction bases with no gene match: 7. The CDR3 sequence: CASRTGDSMNTEAFF. The CDR3, as DNA: TGTGCCAGCAGGACCGGGGACAGCATGAACACTGAAGCTTTCTTT.

This chain joins TRBV15 and TRBJ1-2, with unresolved D. The CDR3 length is 13 residues. The germline V and J ends were trimmed by 3 bases and 8 bases, with 13 bases remaining between them. Germline-derived CDR1 and CDR2 are LNHNV and YYDKDF (reference sequence). CDR3 nucleotides: TGTGCCACCAGCAGCCCCGTAACCCGAGGCTACACCTTC. Amino acid sequence: CATSSPVTRGYTF.

The V call is TRBV29-1, the J call TRBJ1-2, with D unresolved. CDR3 length: 12 residues. CDR1 is SQVTM, CDR2 ANQGSEA, per germline. The V end lost 2 bases, the J end lost 3 bases, and 7 bases lay between the germline ends. The CDR3 loop reads CSVEPVDYGYTF. As DNA, the CDR3 is TGCAGCGTTGAACCGGTTGACTATGGCTACACCTTC.

This chain links TRBV19 with TRBJ2-7; 9 bases are a match to TRBD2. Trimming at V came to 5 bases and at J to 5 bases, leaving 13 bases not matched to a gene. CDR3 length equals 16 residues. CDR1 and CDR2 (germline): LNHDA, SQIVND (reference sequence). The CDR3 is CASSRVYSGSLNEQYF. The CDR3 bases are TGTGCCAGTAGTCGGGTTTATAGCGGGAGTCTGAACGAGCAGTACTTC. The complete variable domain, with remaining parts taken from reference TRBV19 and TRBJ2-7, reads DGGITQSPKYLFRKEGQNVTLSCEQNLNHDAMYWYRQDPGQGLRLIYYSQIVNDFQKGDIAEGYSVSREKKESFPLTVTSAQKNPTAFYLCASSRVYSGSLNEQYFGPGTRLTVT.

The chain recombines TRBV5-6 with TRBJ2-5; 11 bases match TRBD2. The CDR3 runs 17 residues. Losses at the gene ends were 1 base for V and 2 bases for J; bases not matched to a gene: 7. Germline V gene sequence: CDR1 SGHDT, CDR2 YYEEEE. Here the CDR3 DNA reads TGTGCCAGCAGCTTGTGGACTAGCGGGCCCCTACAAGAGACCCAGTACTTC. Protein sequence: CASSLWTSGPLQETQYF.

This clone occurred once. This sequence joins TRBV27 and TRBJ2-7, with 10 nucleotides matching TRBD1. This CDR3 is built from 15 residues. V was pared by 5 bases and J by 4 bases, with 8 bases of the junction left unmatched. Germline V gene sequence: CDR1 MNHEY, CDR2 SMNVEV (reference sequence). CDR3 in DNA: TGTGCCAGCAGTGGGTGGGGGGACAGGGGTTACGAGCAGTACTTC. It yields the protein CASSGWGDRGYEQYF.

This clone was observed once. The V call is TRBV5-6, the J call TRBJ2-5; maybe TRBD1 (7 bases). CDR3 length equals 15 residues. Per germline, CDR1 SGHDT and CDR2 YYEEEE. V was pared by 4 bases and J by 2 bases, with 15 bases between. The CDR3 reads CASSGGTARQETQYF. The CDR3, as DNA: TGTGCCAGCAGCGGGGGGACAGCGAGACAAGAGACCCAGTACTTC.